The clone carrying this TCR beta chain was seen a handful of times. This sample was included in a study of T cell repertoires in cytomegalovirus infection. Study-wide context: An indication of both CMV infection and matching HLA type came from public TCR beta signatures.

V was clipped by 6 bases and J by 2 bases; unmatched bases: 7. Germline values: CDR1 DFQATT, CDR2 SNEGSKA (reference sequence). The CDR3 is 14 amino acids. In TCRdb, the reads were re-called with MiXCR into one record per CDR3 protein. Counted here are 150,000 to 200,000 distinct CDR3 sequences, approximately 20% occurring once; the ten biggest clones make up 2.9%. The sequenced material came from PBMCs. This rearrangement joins TRBV20-1 to TRBJ2-7; 10 bases are a match to TRBD2. The receptor's source is a human donor in good health (CMV status not recorded). Some clones in this sample may be carry-over from other donors' samples. The CDR3 here is CSASLGLATYEQYF. The CDR3 DNA is TGCAGTGCCTCGCTGGGACTAGCGACCTACGAGCAGTACTTC.